Described below is a single T cell receptor (beta chain) sequence and its context. The data are from a study of blood T cell repertoires in COVID-19. Study background: The study drew acute and convalescent COVID-19 samples from the United States, Italy and Spain.

Original data processing: Counts of nucleated cells, estimated from reference gene primer amplification, were obtained. TCRdb's copy holds only in-frame clones and misses some; the assay was immunoSEQ multiplex PCR. The DNA was the basis for D and trimming; V, J and clone size are from that table. The table shows 450,000 or so clones, with approximately 90% occurring only once. Patients of the Seattle cohort, enrolled during active infection, were followed longitudinally. Germline-derived CDR1 and CDR2 are MGHRA and YSYEKL. Trimming removed 0 bases at V and 5 bases at J, with 14 bases between. The CDR3 consists of 15 residues.

The receptor was isolated from a man aged 18-30 years with COVID-19, enrolled during active disease. Sequenced sample: peripheral blood. This rearrangement joins TRBV4-1 to TRBJ2-7, with D perhaps TRBD1 (6 bases). CDR3 in amino acids: CASSQDPGETDEQYF. The CDR3 bases are TGCGCCAGCAGCCAAGATCCAGGGGAGACGGACGAGCAGTACTTC.